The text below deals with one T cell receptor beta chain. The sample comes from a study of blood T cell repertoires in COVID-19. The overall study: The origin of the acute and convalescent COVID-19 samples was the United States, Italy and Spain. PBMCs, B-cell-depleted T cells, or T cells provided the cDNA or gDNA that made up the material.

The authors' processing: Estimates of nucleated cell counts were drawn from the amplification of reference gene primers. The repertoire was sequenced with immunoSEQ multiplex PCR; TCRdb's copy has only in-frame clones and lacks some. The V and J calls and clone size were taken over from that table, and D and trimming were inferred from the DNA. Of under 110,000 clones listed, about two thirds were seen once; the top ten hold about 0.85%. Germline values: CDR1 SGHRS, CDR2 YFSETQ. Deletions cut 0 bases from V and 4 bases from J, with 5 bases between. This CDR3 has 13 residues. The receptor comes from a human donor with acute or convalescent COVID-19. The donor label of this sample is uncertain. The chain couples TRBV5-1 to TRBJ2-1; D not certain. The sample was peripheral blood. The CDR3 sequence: CASSLGQYNEQFF. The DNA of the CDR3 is TGCGCCAGCAGCTTGGGGCAGTACAATGAGCAGTTCTTC.